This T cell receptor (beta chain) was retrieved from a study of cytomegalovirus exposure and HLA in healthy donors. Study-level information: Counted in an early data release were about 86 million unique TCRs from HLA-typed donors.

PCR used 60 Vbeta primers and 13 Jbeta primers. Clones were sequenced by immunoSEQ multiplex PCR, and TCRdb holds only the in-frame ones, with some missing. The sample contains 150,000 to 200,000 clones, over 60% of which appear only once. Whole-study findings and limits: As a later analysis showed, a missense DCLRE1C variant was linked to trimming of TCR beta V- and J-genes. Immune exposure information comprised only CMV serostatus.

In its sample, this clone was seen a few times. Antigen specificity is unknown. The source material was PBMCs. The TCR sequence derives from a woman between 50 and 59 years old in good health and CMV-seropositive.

The CDR3 spells CASSFARDRGSGPLHF. CDR3 bases: TGCGCCAGCAGCTTTGCCCGGGACAGGGGATCGGGCCCCCTCCACTTT. The chain combines TRBV5-1 with TRBJ1-6; TRBD1 matches 10 bases. J lost 13 bases, V lost 2 bases, and 12 bases had no gene match. CDR3 length equals 16 residues. Germline lookup yields CDR1 SGHRS and CDR2 YFSETQ. Full variable domain (remainder filled in from reference TRBV5-1 and TRBJ1-6): KAGVTQTPRYLIKTRGQQVTLSCSPISGHRSVSWYQQTPGQGLQFLFEYFSETQRNKGNFPGRFSGRQFSNSRSEMNVSTLELGDSALYLCASSFARDRGSGPLHFGNGTRLTVT.